Below are 2 T cell receptor beta chains sequenced from a single sample in a study of blood T cell repertoires in COVID-19. Profiling relied on immunoSEQ multiplex PCR, and the TCRdb table lists in-frame clones only, not all of them. Here the sample spans about 250,000 clones, around nine tenths being singletons. Input material: peripheral blood. The receptors stem from a man under 40 with acute or convalescent COVID-19.

The chain uses TRBV7-9 and TRBJ1-4; D possibly corresponds to TRBD1 (6 bases). Germline CDR1 SEHNR, CDR2 FQNEAQ (reference sequence). Deletions cut 5 bases from V and 3 bases from J, with 13 bases between. CDR3 length: 15 amino acids. The CDR3 protein is CASSATGSPNEKLFF. DNA for the CDR3: TGTGCCAGCAGCGCCACAGGGAGCCCTAATGAAAAACTGTTTTTT. The full variable domain, completed using reference TRBV7-9 and TRBJ1-4, is DTGVSQNPRHKITKRGQNVTFRCDPISEHNRLYWYRQTLGQGPEFLTYFQNEAQLEKSRLLSDRFSAERPKGSFSTLEIQRTEQGDSAMYLCASSATGSPNEKLFFGSGTQLSVL.

This clone has just one count. The rearrangement joins TRBV11-2 to TRBJ2-2; D gene ambiguous. Germline loops: CDR1 SGHAT, CDR2 FQNNGV. V lost 2 bases, J lost 2 bases, and 9 bases lay in between. The CDR3 spans 15 residues. In nucleotides, the CDR3 is TGTGCCAGCAGCTTACAACCCAGAAACACCGGGGAGCTGTTTTTT. Translated: CASSLQPRNTGELFF.